The clone carrying this T cell receptor (beta chain) has only a few counts. Its antigen is still unknown. This specimen belongs to a study of T cell therapy after organ transplantation. Across the whole study: T cells were expanded two to three weeks with 30 CMV class I/II epitopes.

Measured with immunoSEQ multiplex PCR; TCRdb has only the in-frame clones, and not every one. Among roughly 15,000 clones listed, roughly 87% were seen once. Whole-study findings and limits: Reconstitution after therapy seemingly combined transferred and product-undetected endogenous clonotypes.

The CDR3 is made up of 14 amino acids. V shed 6 bases and J 7 bases; nucleotides not matched to a gene: 8. The germline CDR1 and CDR2 sequences are MNHEY and SVGAGI. Time point denoted: 20-29 weeks after completion of therapy. The receptor's source is a human patient who had received a solid organ transplant and had CMV disease. T cells may partly derive from the graft donor. This sequence joins TRBV6-5 and TRBJ2-1, with 8 positions matching TRBD2. The sample in question was CD8+ T cells from blood, obtained after autologous CMV-specific T cell therapy. For the CDR3, the DNA is TGTGCCAGCAGCCCGGGACTAGGGTTTAATGAGCAGTTCTTC. It is translated as CASSPGLGFNEQFF.